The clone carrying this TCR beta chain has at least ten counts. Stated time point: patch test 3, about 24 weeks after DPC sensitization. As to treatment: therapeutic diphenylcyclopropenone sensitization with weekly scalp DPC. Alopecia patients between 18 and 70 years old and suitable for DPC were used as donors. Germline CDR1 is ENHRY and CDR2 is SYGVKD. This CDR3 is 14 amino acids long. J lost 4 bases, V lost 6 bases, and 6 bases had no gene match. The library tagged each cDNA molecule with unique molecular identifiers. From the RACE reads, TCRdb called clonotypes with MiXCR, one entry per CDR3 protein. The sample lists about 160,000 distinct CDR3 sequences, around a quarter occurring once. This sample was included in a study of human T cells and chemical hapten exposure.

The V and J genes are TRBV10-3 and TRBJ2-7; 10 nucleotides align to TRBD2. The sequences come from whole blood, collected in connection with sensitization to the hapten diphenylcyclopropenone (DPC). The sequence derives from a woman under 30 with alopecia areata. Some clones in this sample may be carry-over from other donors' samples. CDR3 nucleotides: TGTGCCATCAGGGGAGCGGGAGGGGGATACGAGCAGTACTTC. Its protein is CAIRGAGGGYEQYF.